The sequence of this TCR beta chain was determined in a study of blood T cell repertoires in COVID-19. Whole-study context: The origin of the acute and convalescent COVID-19 samples was the United States, Italy and Spain. Sample material is recorded as cDNA or gDNA derived from T cells, B-cell-depleted T cells, or PBMCs.

This CDR3 is 13 amino acids long. Germline V gives CDR1 LNHDA, CDR2 SQIVND (reference sequence). Trimming shortened V by 2 bases and J by 4 bases, and 6 bases separated the two germline ends. Original processing methods: Cell counts per sample came from amplifying reference gene primers. The protocol was immunoSEQ multiplex PCR, while the TCRdb copy is restricted to in-frame clones and leaves out a portion. That table is the source of V, J and clone size, and D and trimming were worked out from the DNA. The sample consists of tens of thousands of clones, 85% of them appearing once. The sequence derives from a human donor with acute or convalescent COVID-19. The donor label of this sample is uncertain. This chain uses TRBV19 with TRBJ1-5; D possibly corresponds to TRBD1 (5 bases). Sequenced material: peripheral blood. CDR3 coding DNA: TGTGCCAGTAGTATATCAGGGAATCAGCCCCAGCATTTT. This gives the protein CASSISGNQPQHF.